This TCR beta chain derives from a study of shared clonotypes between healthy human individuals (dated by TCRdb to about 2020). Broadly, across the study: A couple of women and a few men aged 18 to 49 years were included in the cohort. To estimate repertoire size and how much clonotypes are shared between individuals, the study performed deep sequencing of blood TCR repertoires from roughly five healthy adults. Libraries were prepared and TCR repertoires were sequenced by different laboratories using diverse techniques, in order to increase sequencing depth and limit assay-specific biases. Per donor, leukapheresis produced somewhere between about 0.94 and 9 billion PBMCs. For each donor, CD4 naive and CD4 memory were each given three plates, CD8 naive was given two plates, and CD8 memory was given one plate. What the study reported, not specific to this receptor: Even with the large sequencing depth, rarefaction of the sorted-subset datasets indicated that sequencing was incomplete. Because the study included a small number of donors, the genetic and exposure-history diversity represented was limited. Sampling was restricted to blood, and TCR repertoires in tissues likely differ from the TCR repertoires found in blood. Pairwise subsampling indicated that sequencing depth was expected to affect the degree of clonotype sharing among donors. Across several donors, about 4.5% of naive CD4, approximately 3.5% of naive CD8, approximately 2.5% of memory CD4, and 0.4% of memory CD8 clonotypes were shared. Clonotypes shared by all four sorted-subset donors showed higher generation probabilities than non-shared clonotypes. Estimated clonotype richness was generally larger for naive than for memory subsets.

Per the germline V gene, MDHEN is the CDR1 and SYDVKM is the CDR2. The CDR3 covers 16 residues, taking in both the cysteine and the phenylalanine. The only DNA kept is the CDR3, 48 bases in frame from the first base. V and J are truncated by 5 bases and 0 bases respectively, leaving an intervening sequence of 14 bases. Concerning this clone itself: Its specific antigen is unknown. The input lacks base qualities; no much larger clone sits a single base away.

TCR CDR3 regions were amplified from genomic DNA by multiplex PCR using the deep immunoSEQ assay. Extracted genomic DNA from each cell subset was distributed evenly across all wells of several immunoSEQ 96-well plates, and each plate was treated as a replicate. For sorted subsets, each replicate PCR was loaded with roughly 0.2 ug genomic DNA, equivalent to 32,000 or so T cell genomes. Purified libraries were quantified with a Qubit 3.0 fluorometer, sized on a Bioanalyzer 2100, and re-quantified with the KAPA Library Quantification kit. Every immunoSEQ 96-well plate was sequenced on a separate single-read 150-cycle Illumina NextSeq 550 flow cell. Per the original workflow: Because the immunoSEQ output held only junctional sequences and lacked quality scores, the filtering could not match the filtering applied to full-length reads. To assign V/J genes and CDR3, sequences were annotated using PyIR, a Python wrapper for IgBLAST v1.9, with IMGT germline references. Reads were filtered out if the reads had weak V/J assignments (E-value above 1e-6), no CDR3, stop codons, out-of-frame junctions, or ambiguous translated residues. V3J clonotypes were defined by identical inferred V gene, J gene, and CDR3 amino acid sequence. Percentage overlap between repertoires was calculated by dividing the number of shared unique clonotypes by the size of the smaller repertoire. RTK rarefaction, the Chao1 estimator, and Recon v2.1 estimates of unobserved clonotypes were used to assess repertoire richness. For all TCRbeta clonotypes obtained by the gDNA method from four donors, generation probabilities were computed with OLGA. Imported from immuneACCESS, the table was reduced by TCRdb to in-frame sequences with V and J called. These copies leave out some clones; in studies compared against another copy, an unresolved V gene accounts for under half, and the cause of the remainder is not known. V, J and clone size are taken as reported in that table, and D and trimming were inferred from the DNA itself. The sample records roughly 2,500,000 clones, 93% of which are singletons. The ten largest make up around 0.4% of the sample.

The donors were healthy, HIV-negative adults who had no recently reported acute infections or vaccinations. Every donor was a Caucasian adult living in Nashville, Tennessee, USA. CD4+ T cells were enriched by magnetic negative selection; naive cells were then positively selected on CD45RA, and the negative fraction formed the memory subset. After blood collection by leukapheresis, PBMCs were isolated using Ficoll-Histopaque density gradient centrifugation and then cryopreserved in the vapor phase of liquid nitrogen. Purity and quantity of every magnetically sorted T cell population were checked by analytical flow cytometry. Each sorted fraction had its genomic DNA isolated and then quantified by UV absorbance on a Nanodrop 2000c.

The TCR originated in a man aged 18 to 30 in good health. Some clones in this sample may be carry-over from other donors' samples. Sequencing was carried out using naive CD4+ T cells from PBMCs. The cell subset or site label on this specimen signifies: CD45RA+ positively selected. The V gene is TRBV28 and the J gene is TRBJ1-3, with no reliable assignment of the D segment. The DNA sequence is TGTGCCAGCAGTCTGACGGCTCGCCCCTCTGGAAACACCATATATTTT. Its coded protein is CASSLTARPSGNTIYF.